A selection of T cell receptor beta chains follows, all from one sample in a study of control samples from healthy donors and cancer patients. Method: immunoSEQ multiplex PCR; TCRdb's copy keeps in-frame clones and lacks some. The sample has around 55,000 clones, approximately 85% seen once. Sequencing was done on a sample of blood. These receptors all stem from a middle-aged man in good health. The CDR3 runs from the conserved cysteine through the conserved F or W. A D gene is named only where the DNA matches it firmly. Rows may omit the clone size; those that give it use once, few, many or a size class.

>TRBJ2-1|TRBV28|15|NA|NA
TGTGCCAGCAGGCTGGCCGCGTTTTCCTACAATGAGCAGTTCTTC
CASRLAAFSYNEQFF
>TRBJ1-1|TRBV6-5|15|NA|TRBD1
TGTGCCAGCAGCCCCGGACAGGGTGTGAAAGGTGAAGCTTTCTTT
CASSPGQGVKGEAFF
>TRBJ2-1|TRBV2|13|NA|NA
TGTGCCAGCAGGCCAGCCGTCTACAATGAGCAGTTCTTC
CASRPAVYNEQFF
>TRBJ2-3|TRBV7-3|15|NA|TRBD2
TGTGCCAGCAGCTCGGGACTAGCGGTGGGGGATACGCAGTATTTT
CASSSGLAVGDTQYF
>TRBJ2-7|TRBV4-2|21|NA|TRBD2
TGTGCCAGCAGCCAAGATCCCCCTTTGGTAGCGGGAGGGCCTTGGTCCTACGAGCAGTACTTC
CASSQDPPLVAGGPWSYEQYF
>TRBJ2-1|TRBV11-2|15|NA|TRBD2
TGTGCCAGCAGCTTAGGCCTAGCGGTGTACAATGAGCAGTTCTTC
CASSLGLAVYNEQFF
>TRBJ1-5|TRBV19|14|once|NA
TGTGCCAGTAGTATAGCTGGGGGCAATCAGCCCCAGCATTTT
CASSIAGGNQPQHF
>TRBJ2-3|TRBV10-2|15|NA|NA
TGCGCCAGCAGTCCCTCCCGGACCGGTATAGATACGCAGTATTTT
CASSPSRTGIDTQYF
>TRBJ2-1|TRBV5-1|15|few|NA
TGCGCCAGCAGCTTGGTAGGGGACCCCTACAATGAGCAGTTCTTC
CASSLVGDPYNEQFF
>TRBJ1-1|TRBV10-3|16|NA|TRBD1
TGTGCCATCAGTGAGCAGGGGGCTATAGGTGGCACTGAAGCTTTCTTT
CAISEQGAIGGTEAFF
>TRBJ2-2|TRBV2|17|NA|TRBD1
TGTGCCAGCAGTGTTGACCGGGACAGGGTTAACACCGGGGAGCTGTTTTTT
CASSVDRDRVNTGELFF
>TRBJ2-3|TRBV15|14|NA|NA
TGTGCCACCAGCACGGAGCGAGGCACAGATACGCAGTATTTT
CATSTERGTDTQYF
>TRBJ1-2|TRBV28|14|NA|TRBD1
TGTGCCAGCACCACACAGGGGGCCGGCTATGGCTACACCTTC
CASTTQGAGYGYTF
>TRBJ1-1|TRBV19|15|NA|TRBD1
TGTGCCAGCGTAGAACCGGGACAGAGGAACACTGAAGCTTTCTTT
CASVEPGQRNTEAFF
>TRBJ2-7|TRBV20-1|12|NA|NA
TGCAGTGCTAGTTCAAGGGTCGACGAGCAGTACTTC
CSASSRVDEQYF
>TRBJ2-7|TRBV9|13|NA|NA
TGTGCCAGCAGCCCGGGACTGACTTACGAGCAGTACTTC
CASSPGLTYEQYF
>TRBJ2-2|TRBV5-4|14|NA|NA
TGTGCCAGCAGCCTGGGACTTAACACCGGGGAGCTGTTTTTT
CASSLGLNTGELFF
>TRBJ2-2|TRBV6-5|15|NA|NA
TGTGCCAGCAGTTACGGGGCAGGGAGTACCGGGGAGCTGTTTTTT
CASSYGAGSTGELFF
>TRBJ2-1|TRBV5-1|15|NA|NA
TGCGCCAGCAGCTTGGATGCTAGCGTGTACAATGAGCAGTTCTTC
CASSLDASVYNEQFF
>TRBJ2-2|TRBV7-6|18|once|NA
TGTGCCAGCAGCTTAGTGGATACTTTGCTGGGGGATGCCGGGGAGCTGTTTTTT
CASSLVDTLLGDAGELFF
>TRBJ2-3|TRBV7-9|14|few|NA
TGTGCCAGCAGCCGGGACGGAGACACAGATACGCAGTATTTT
CASSRDGDTDTQYF
>TRBJ2-1|TRBV19|13|NA|NA
TGTGCCAGTAGGCCCGAGGGGTACAATGAGCAGTTCTTC
CASRPEGYNEQFF
>TRBJ1-5|TRBV10-2|15|once|NA
TGCGCCAGCAGTGAGTCGTGGCAGGTGGTCTGGCCCCAGCATTTT
CASSESWQVVWPQHF
>TRBJ2-1|TRBV25-1|14|NA|TRBD2
TGTGCCAGCAGTGTTTGGGGAGGGAGGGATGAGCAGTTCTTC
CASSVWGGRDEQFF
>TRBJ2-2|TRBV10-3|12|NA|NA
TGTGCCATCGAAGGGGGACCCGGGGAGCTGTTTTTT
CAIEGGPGELFF
>TRBJ2-1|TRBV18|14|NA|TRBD2
TGTGCCAGCTCACCTGGGACTAGCTCGGATGAGCAGTTCTTC
CASSPGTSSDEQFF
>TRBJ1-2|TRBV10-3|14|NA|NA
TGTGCCATCAGTGAGTCGGCGGGGCACCATGGCTACACCTTC
CAISESAGHHGYTF
>TRBJ2-1|TRBV3-1/TRBV3-2|15|NA|NA
TGTGCCAGCAGCCAGGGCGGGCCTGCCTACAATGAGCAGTTCTTC
CASSQGGPAYNEQFF